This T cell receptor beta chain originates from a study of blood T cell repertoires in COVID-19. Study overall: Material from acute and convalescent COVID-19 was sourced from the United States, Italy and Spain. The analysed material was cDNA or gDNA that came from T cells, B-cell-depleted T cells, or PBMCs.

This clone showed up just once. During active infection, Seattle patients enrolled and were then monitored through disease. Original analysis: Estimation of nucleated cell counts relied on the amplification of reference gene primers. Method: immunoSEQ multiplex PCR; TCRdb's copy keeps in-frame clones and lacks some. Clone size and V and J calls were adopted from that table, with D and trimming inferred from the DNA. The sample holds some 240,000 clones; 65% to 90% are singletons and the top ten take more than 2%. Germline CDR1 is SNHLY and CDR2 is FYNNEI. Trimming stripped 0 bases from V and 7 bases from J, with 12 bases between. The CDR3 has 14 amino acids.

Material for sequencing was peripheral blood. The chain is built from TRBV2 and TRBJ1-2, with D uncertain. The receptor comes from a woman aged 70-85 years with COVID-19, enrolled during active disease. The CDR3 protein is CASSEASGAGGYTF. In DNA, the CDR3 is TGTGCCAGCAGTGAAGCAAGCGGTGCTGGTGGCTACACCTTC.